This T cell receptor (beta chain) originates from a study of regulatory T cells in long-lasting Graves disease (dated by TCRdb to the early 2020s). About the full investigation: Antithyroid drugs had been taken for less than 3 months by newly diagnosed Graves' disease patients. Patients with persistent Graves' disease were compared with patients with newly diagnosed Graves' disease using TCR sequencing and RNA sequencing of peripheral blood. The study took place in China and was registered as a clinical trial. A total of roughly 35 samples underwent TCR sequencing, from some 13 patients with persistent Graves' disease and some 20 patients with newly diagnosed Graves' disease.

Study-wide findings and limitations: Lower TCR Shannon entropy and fewer highly expanded clones were observed in persistent Graves' disease patients than in newly diagnosed patients, which suggested clonal expansion. Sequencing and analysis were limited to the TCR beta chain. The authors noted that the small sample size was a limitation that may lower accuracy. Persistent disease showed preferential use of TRBV28, TRBJ1-2 and TRBJ2-5, whereas newly diagnosed disease favored TRBV20-1 and TRBJ2-1. Persistent patients shared more public clonotypes among themselves (over 2,500) than newly diagnosed patients did (about 900). Peripheral blood alone was examined, since thyroid tissue, which constituted the primary lesion, could not be accessed.

In light of the paper, this sample's time point label describes: newly diagnosed GD, antithyroid drugs for less than 3 months. RNA was extracted from PBMCs in TRIzol for both TCR sequencing and RNA sequencing. The diagnosis of Graves' disease followed American Thyroid Association guidelines. Patients for the study were recruited at an endocrinology department in Xi'an, China. Each patient gave approximately 10 milliliters of peripheral blood, collected in an EDTA anticoagulant tube. Ficoll Paque Plus density gradient separation was used to isolate PBMCs, and no additional T cell sorting was done. An Agilent 2100 Bioanalyzer and agarose gel were used to check RNA quality, while a NanoDrop 2000 measured RNA concentration. This clonotype was recorded many times. The clone's antigen remains unknown. No much larger clone exists at a distance of one base, and base qualities are not known. The library was produced with multiplex PCR. Sequenced using an Illumina HiSeq 4000. TCR beta libraries were built with iRepertoire HTBI primers and Arm-PCR amplification of CDR3 regions. PCR products were gel purified before sequencing. The authors' analysis ran thus. Across samples, fewer than 70 TRBV and 13 to 15 TRBJ segments were identified and used for gene usage analysis of CDR3 amino acid clonotypes. COPE and FqMerger were used to merge the filtered high-quality paired reads into contigs. BLAST was used to align contigs to the IMGT TRBV, TRBD and TRBJ reference genes, and CDR3 was defined following IMGT. Clonotypes above 0.1% frequency were classified as highly expanded clones. Shannon entropy was used to measure repertoire diversity, and the Gini coefficient was used to measure V-J evenness. A clonotype found in more than one individual was treated as public. TCRdb took the public reads, trimmed them with fastp at Q25, ran MiXCR for clone calling and kept in-frame beta chains. Rows merge per CDR3 protein into single entries with the most common DNA and genes. The V and J calls come from TCRdb's annotation, not from the publication. For this sample there are about 440,000 distinct CDR3 sequences; 15% appear just once. The ten largest clones take up approximately 15% of the sample.

Taken from the germline V gene, the CDR1 and CDR2 loops are MNHEY and SVGEGT. The CDR3 measures 14 amino acids from cysteine to phenylalanine. Only CDR3 DNA remains: 42 bases, in frame from the first base. V drops 5 bases and J drops 1 base, leaving 12 bases in between. The data also belong to a second study, concerning T cells in Graves' hyperthyroidism and ophthalmopathy. The second paper further reports: Stable Graves' hyperthyroidism was defined as no progression to ophthalmopathy during 18 months of follow-up. The hyperthyroidism patients were between 18 and 65 years old and newly diagnosed, with a disease duration of less than 2 months. Any patient with an uncontrolled infection, another autoimmune disease, pregnancy or lactation was excluded. Diagnoses were established on the basis of clinical symptoms, serum thyroxine and TRAb, thyroid ultrasound, and orbital computed tomography. For the first round of RT-PCR on the TCR CDR3, the HTBI primer set was used together with the Qiagen OneStep RT-PCR kit. Most expanded thyroid clonotypes (frequency above 0.001) were also detected in blood, suggesting blood repertoires may reflect thyroid immune responses. A 13 V-J signature model separated ophthalmopathy from stable hyperthyroidism, with approximately 87% sensitivity and just under 84% specificity in cross-validation and 80%/75% in testing. In validation, the model predicted progression to ophthalmopathy a median of approximately 6.3 months before onset, with roughly 71% sensitivity and about 72% specificity. TCR V-J signatures able to tell the groups apart were searched for in a discovery cohort of more than 90 patients, of whom around 43 had Graves' ophthalmopathy and 55 to 60 had stable Graves' hyperthyroidism. Whether ophthalmopathy could be predicted prospectively was tested in an independent validation cohort made up of roughly 19 hyperthyroidism patients plus 17 patients who later progressed to ophthalmopathy. For training and testing, the 80 to 100 patients in the discovery cohort were randomly divided in a 7:3 ratio. In six Graves' hyperthyroidism patients, the study also compared T-cell repertoires from thyroid tissue with T-cell repertoires from blood. After blood sampling, hyperthyroidism patients were treated with methimazole at a starting dose of 30 mg daily, and ophthalmopathy patients were treated with high-dose intravenous methylprednisolone. Libraries were constructed in a second round of multiplex PCR, after which size selection and purification were performed. Paired-end sequencing of the libraries was performed with 100 bp reads on an Illumina HiSeq2000. SOAPnuke was used to process the raw data, removing reads that contained adapters or uncalled bases, had a mean Phred below 15, or lacked an exact match to the constant primer or identifier. COPE v1.2.5 was used to merge high-quality paired reads, and clonotypes were defined as unique nucleotide sequences. Clonotypes were aligned to IMGT TRBV, TRBD and TRBJ reference segments using MiTCR v1.1. Analysis was restricted to V-J combinations with a frequency above 0.0001, which covered roughly 99% of repertoires. The TCS score was defined as F50 (clonal expansion) divided by E x V (chaos), with BLOSUM62-based TCRdist calculated between CDR3 peptides within each V-J. Welch's t-statistics and random forest reduced roughly 540 V-J features to 13, which were used in a naive Bayes classifier (R e1071). No statistical method was used to fix the sample size in advance, and group allocation was not hidden from the investigators. TCR Vbeta CDR3 sequencing of 135 peripheral blood samples (more than 40 ophthalmopathy, 75 hyperthyroidism and about 17 progressor patients) is reported in the paper.

This TCR derives from a woman in her 30s with Graves disease. Donor details come from another sample of the same person, matched by shared clones. The sample consisted of peripheral blood mononuclear cells (PBMCs), taken at new diagnosis, from a patient treated with antithyroid drugs. The chain is assembled from TRBV6-2 or TRBV6-3 and TRBJ2-7; the D gene identity is not certain. The CDR3 region has the sequence CASSSPTLSYEQYF. The DNA sequence reads TGTGCCAGCAGTAGTCCGACTTTGTCCTACGAGCAGTACTTC.